The rows below give T cell receptor beta chains drawn from one sample of a study of read filtering for tumor transcriptome and immune sequencing. TCRdb reprocessed the reads with MiXCR, giving one entry per CDR3 protein. The profile shows 45,000 to 50,000 distinct CDR3 sequences, approximately 12% of them singletons. Sequencing was performed on a population of CD138-negative cells sorted from bone marrow. The receptors were gathered from a donor at least 40 years old with multiple myeloma. Both conserved end residues are part of each CDR3. Fields, in order: CDR3 protein, CDR3 DNA, CDR3 length, V gene, D gene, clone size, J gene. The D gene is left open where the match is weak. Expanded clones are given a class, and other clones once, few, many or no size at all.

CDR3: CASSLLSRAGYNEQFF
DNA: TGTGCCAGCAGCTTGCTATCCCGTGCAGGTTACAATGAGCAGTTCTTC
length: 16
V: TRBV7-9
D: NA
size: few
J: TRBJ2-1

CDR3: CASSYDLSNQPQHF
DNA: TGTGCCAGCAGTTACGACCTTAGCAATCAGCCCCAGCATTTT
length: 14
V: TRBV7-2
D: NA
size: many
J: TRBJ1-5

CDR3: CASSPEGGGTEAFF
DNA: TGTGCCAGCAGCCCGGAGGGGGGGGGCACTGAAGCTTTCTTT
length: 14
V: TRBV6-5
D: NA
size: many
J: TRBJ1-1

CDR3: CASSGAWGSGQSF
DNA: TGTGCCAGCAGTGGAGCCTGGGGTAGCGGGCAGTCCTTC
length: 13
V: TRBV2
D: TRBD2
size: NA
J: TRBJ2-1

CDR3: CASNLGLAVNEQFF
DNA: TGTGCCAGCAATTTAGGGCTAGCGGTCAATGAGCAGTTCTTC
length: 14
V: TRBV2
D: TRBD2
size: medium-sized
J: TRBJ2-1

CDR3: CSAGPSGGTDTQYF
DNA: TGCAGTGCTGGTCCTAGCGGTGGCACAGATACGCAGTATTTT
length: 14
V: TRBV20-1
D: TRBD2
size: few
J: TRBJ2-3

CDR3: CASSLRGSPLHF
DNA: TGTGCCAGCAGCCTGAGGGGGTCACCCCTCCACTTT
length: 12
V: TRBV3-1
D: NA
size: many
J: TRBJ1-6

CDR3: CASSSTGGGETQYF
DNA: TGTGCCAGCAGCTCGACAGGGGGCGGAGAGACCCAGTACTTC
length: 14
V: TRBV7-9
D: TRBD1
size: many
J: TRBJ2-5

CDR3: CASSKGDRSNEQFF
DNA: TGTGCCAGCAGTAAGGGGGACAGGTCGAATGAGCAGTTCTTC
length: 14
V: TRBV5-4
D: TRBD1
size: many
J: TRBJ2-1

CDR3: CASSSGLAGVNGELFF
DNA: TGTGCCAGCAGTTCGGGACTAGCGGGAGTAAACGGGGAGCTGTTTTTT
length: 16
V: TRBV27
D: TRBD2
size: many
J: TRBJ2-2

CDR3: CASSLEGQGLEEKLFF
DNA: TGCGCCAGCAGCTTGGAGGGGCAGGGCCTTGAAGAAAAACTGTTTTTT
length: 16
V: TRBV5-1
D: NA
size: many
J: TRBJ1-4

CDR3: CASSLGTSGIGETQYF
DNA: TGTGCCAGCAGCCTAGGGACTAGCGGGATCGGGGAGACCCAGTACTTC
length: 16
V: TRBV7-2
D: TRBD2
size: many
J: TRBJ2-5

CDR3: CSARDPGLAYEQYF
DNA: TGCAGTGCTAGAGATCCAGGACTGGCCTACGAGCAGTACTTC
length: 14
V: TRBV20-1
D: NA
size: many
J: TRBJ2-7

CDR3: CASSEGFQGNQPQHF
DNA: TGTGCCAGCTCCGAGGGTTTCCAGGGCAATCAGCCCCAGCATTTT
length: 15
V: TRBV18
D: NA
size: many
J: TRBJ1-5

CDR3: CASSHRDRGYHEQFF
DNA: TGTGCCAGCAGTCACCGGGACAGGGGATACCATGAGCAGTTCTTC
length: 15
V: TRBV27
D: TRBD1
size: many
J: TRBJ2-1

CDR3: CACGSGDPSEQFF
DNA: TGTGCCTGTGGTAGCGGGGACCCGAGCGAGCAGTTCTTC
length: 13
V: TRBV28
D: TRBD2
size: NA
J: TRBJ2-1

CDR3: CASSLGGQGIYEQFF
DNA: TGTGCCAGCAGCTTGGGGGGACAGGGGATCTATGAGCAGTTCTTC
length: 15
V: TRBV7-2
D: TRBD1
size: medium-sized
J: TRBJ2-1

CDR3: CASSLLRDEQFF
DNA: TGTGCCAGCAGCTTATTGCGAGATGAGCAGTTCTTC
length: 12
V: TRBV11-2
D: NA
size: many
J: TRBJ2-1

CDR3: CASSLSANTTLTGQYF
DNA: TGTGCCAGCAGCTTATCAGCTAACACTACGTTAACTGGGCAGTACTTC
length: 16
V: TRBV7-9
D: NA
size: many
J: TRBJ2-7

CDR3: CSAVQLAGNRGEQFF
DNA: TGCAGTGCTGTCCAACTAGCGGGAAATCGGGGTGAGCAGTTCTTC
length: 15
V: TRBV20-1
D: TRBD2
size: many
J: TRBJ2-1

CDR3: CASSDGFRGTEAFF
DNA: TGTGCCAGCAGTGATGGGTTCAGGGGAACTGAAGCTTTCTTT
length: 14
V: TRBV6-1
D: NA
size: many
J: TRBJ1-1

CDR3: CASSFGGSSYEQYF
DNA: TGTGCCAGCAGTTTTGGTGGGAGCTCCTACGAGCAGTACTTC
length: 14
V: TRBV27
D: NA
size: many
J: TRBJ2-7

CDR3: CAWSVGQGFEGQYF
DNA: TGTGCCTGGAGTGTAGGACAGGGCTTTGAGGGGCAGTACTTC
length: 14
V: TRBV30
D: TRBD1
size: many
J: TRBJ2-7

CDR3: CASTDEHGGTEAFF
DNA: TGTGCCAGCACCGACGAGCACGGAGGCACTGAAGCTTTCTTT
length: 14
V: TRBV12-3/TRBV12-4
D: NA
size: many
J: TRBJ1-1

CDR3: CASSTGTEGEKLSF
DNA: TGTGCCAGCAGTACCGGGACAGAGGGTGAAAAACTGTCTTTT
length: 14
V: TRBV6-5
D: TRBD1
size: NA
J: TRBJ1-4

CDR3: CSARDDRHEQYF
DNA: TGCAGTGCTAGAGATGACAGGCACGAGCAGTACTTC
length: 12
V: TRBV20-1
D: NA
size: many
J: TRBJ2-7

CDR3: CSARGQGGGEAFF
DNA: TGCAGTGCCAGAGGGCAGGGGGGAGGTGAAGCTTTCTTT
length: 13
V: TRBV20-1
D: TRBD1
size: many
J: TRBJ1-1

CDR3: CSAPPSGYTDTQYF
DNA: TGCAGTGCCCCGCCTAGCGGCTACACAGATACGCAGTATTTT
length: 14
V: TRBV20-1
D: TRBD2
size: many
J: TRBJ2-3

CDR3: CASSGTSGRTDTQYF
DNA: TGTGCCAGCAGCGGAACTAGCGGGAGAACAGATACGCAGTATTTT
length: 15
V: TRBV7-3
D: TRBD2
size: many
J: TRBJ2-3

CDR3: CASSALSSYEQYF
DNA: TGTGCCAGCTCAGCCCTGAGCTCCTACGAGCAGTACTTC
length: 13
V: TRBV18
D: NA
size: many
J: TRBJ2-7

CDR3: CASSEIIIHEQFF
DNA: TGTGCCAGCAGTGAAATTATAATCCATGAGCAGTTCTTC
length: 13
V: TRBV6-1
D: NA
size: many
J: TRBJ2-1

CDR3: CASRRENHYNEQFF
DNA: TGTGCCAGCAGGAGGGAAAACCACTACAATGAGCAGTTCTTC
length: 14
V: TRBV6-5
D: NA
size: many
J: TRBJ2-1

CDR3: CASSESGPAYEQYF
DNA: TGTGCCAGCAGCGAAAGCGGGCCCGCCTACGAGCAGTACTTC
length: 14
V: TRBV5-4
D: NA
size: many
J: TRBJ2-7

CDR3: CAISPSGMSYNEQFF
DNA: TGTGCCATCTCGCCTAGCGGGATGTCCTACAATGAGCAGTTCTTC
length: 15
V: TRBV10-3
D: TRBD2
size: many
J: TRBJ2-1

CDR3: CSATSGRETQYF
DNA: TGCAGTGCTACTAGCGGGAGAGAGACCCAGTACTTC
length: 12
V: TRBV20-1
D: TRBD2
size: many
J: TRBJ2-5

CDR3: CASSQIDHEQFF
DNA: TGTGCCAGCAGCCAAATAGACCATGAGCAGTTCTTC
length: 12
V: TRBV3-1
D: NA
size: many
J: TRBJ2-1

CDR3: CSAYETSLDEQFF
DNA: TGCAGTGCTTACGAGACTAGTCTCGATGAGCAGTTCTTC
length: 13
V: TRBV20-1
D: NA
size: NA
J: TRBJ2-1

CDR3: CSVEGPTGLQETQYF
DNA: TGCAGCGTTGAAGGACCCACAGGGTTACAAGAGACCCAGTACTTC
length: 15
V: TRBV29-1
D: NA
size: many
J: TRBJ2-5

CDR3: CASSIGASPYNVQFF
DNA: TGTGCCAGTAGTATTGGGGCCAGCCCCTACAATGTGCAGTTCTTC
length: 15
V: TRBV19
D: NA
size: few
J: TRBJ2-1

CDR3: CSVGRLAEYNEQFF
DNA: TGCAGCGTGGGAAGACTAGCGGAGTACAATGAGCAGTTCTTC
length: 14
V: TRBV29-1
D: TRBD2
size: many
J: TRBJ2-1

CDR3: CASSIGRERGTDAFF
DNA: TGTGCCAGCAGTATAGGACGGGAGCGGGGAACTGATGCTTTCTTT
length: 15
V: TRBV6-5
D: NA
size: NA
J: TRBJ1-1

CDR3: CASSSKGGPASTEAFF
DNA: TGTGCCAGCTCATCAAAGGGGGGGCCCGCGAGCACTGAAGCTTTCTTT
length: 16
V: TRBV18
D: NA
size: many
J: TRBJ1-1

CDR3: CSASSGTEQYF
DNA: TGCAGTGCTAGTTCGGGAACCGAGCAGTACTTC
length: 11
V: TRBV20-1
D: NA
size: many
J: TRBJ2-7

CDR3: CASSQDLQVAYNEQFF
DNA: TGTGCCAGCAGCCAAGATTTACAGGTGGCCTACAATGAGCAGTTCTTC
length: 16
V: TRBV3-1
D: NA
size: many
J: TRBJ2-1

CDR3: CSAVGQDRSYEQYF
DNA: TGCAGTGCCGTCGGACAGGACCGCTCCTACGAGCAGTACTTC
length: 14
V: TRBV20-1
D: TRBD1
size: many
J: TRBJ2-7

CDR3: CASCPTVTTDTQYF
DNA: TGTGCCAGCTGCCCGACCGTGACCACAGATACGCAGTATTTT
length: 14
V: TRBV2
D: NA
size: many
J: TRBJ2-3

CDR3: CAWRGRVGNGELFF
DNA: TGTGCCTGGAGGGGCAGGGTGGGGAACGGGGAGCTGTTTTTT
length: 14
V: TRBV30
D: NA
size: many
J: TRBJ2-2

CDR3: CSVEHHGVRRSLETQYF
DNA: TGCAGCGTTGAACACCATGGAGTCCGGAGATCCCTAGAGACCCAGTACTTC
length: 17
V: TRBV29-1
D: NA
size: NA
J: TRBJ2-5

CDR3: CASNRQGARITEAFF
DNA: TGTGCCAGCAACAGACAGGGGGCAAGGATAACTGAAGCTTTCTTT
length: 15
V: TRBV6-1
D: TRBD1
size: many
J: TRBJ1-1